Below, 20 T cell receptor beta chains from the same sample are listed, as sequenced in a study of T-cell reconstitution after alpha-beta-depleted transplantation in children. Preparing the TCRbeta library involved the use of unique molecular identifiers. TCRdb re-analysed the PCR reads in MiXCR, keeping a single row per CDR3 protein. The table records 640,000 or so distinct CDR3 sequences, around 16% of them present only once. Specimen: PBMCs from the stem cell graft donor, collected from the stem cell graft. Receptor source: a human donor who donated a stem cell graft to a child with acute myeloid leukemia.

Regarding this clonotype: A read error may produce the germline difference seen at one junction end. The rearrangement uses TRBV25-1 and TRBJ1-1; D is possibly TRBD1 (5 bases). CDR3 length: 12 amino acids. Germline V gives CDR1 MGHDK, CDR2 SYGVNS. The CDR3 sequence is CASSPGNTDAFF. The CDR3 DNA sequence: TGTGCCAGTAGCCCAGGGAACACTGACGCTTTCTTT.

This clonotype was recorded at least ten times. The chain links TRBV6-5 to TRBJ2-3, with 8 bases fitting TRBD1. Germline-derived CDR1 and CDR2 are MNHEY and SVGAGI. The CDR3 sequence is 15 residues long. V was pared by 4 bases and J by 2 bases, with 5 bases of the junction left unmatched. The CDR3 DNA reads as TGTGCCAGCAGTTCTCCAGGGGGCAACACAGATACGCAGTATTTT. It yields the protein CASSSPGGNTDTQYF.

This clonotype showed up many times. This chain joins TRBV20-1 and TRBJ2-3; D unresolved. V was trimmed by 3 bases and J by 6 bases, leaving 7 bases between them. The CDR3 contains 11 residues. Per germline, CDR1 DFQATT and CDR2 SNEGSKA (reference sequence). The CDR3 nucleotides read TGCAGTGCTAGTGGGTCGGATACGCAGTATTTT. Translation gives CSASGSDTQYF.

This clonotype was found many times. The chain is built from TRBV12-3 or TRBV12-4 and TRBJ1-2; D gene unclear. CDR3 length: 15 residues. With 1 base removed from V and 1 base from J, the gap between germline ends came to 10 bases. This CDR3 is CASSLVSRSNYGYTF. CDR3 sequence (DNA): TGTGCCAGCAGTTTAGTCAGCAGGAGTAACTATGGCTACACCTTC.

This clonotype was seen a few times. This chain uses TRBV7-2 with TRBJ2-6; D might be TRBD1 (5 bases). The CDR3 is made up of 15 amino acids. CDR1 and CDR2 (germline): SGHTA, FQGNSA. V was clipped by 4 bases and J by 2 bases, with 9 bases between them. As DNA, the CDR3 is TGTGCCAGCAGCTCAGACAGACCTGGGGCCAACGTCCTGACTTTC. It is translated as CASSSDRPGANVLTF.

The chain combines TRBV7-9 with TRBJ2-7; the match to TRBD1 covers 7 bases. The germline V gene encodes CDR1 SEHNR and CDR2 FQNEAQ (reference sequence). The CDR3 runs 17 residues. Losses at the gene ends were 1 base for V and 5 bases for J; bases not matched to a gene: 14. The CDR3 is CASSLVAPQTGQDEQYF. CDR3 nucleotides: TGTGCCAGCAGCTTAGTGGCTCCTCAGACAGGGCAGGACGAGCAGTACTTC.

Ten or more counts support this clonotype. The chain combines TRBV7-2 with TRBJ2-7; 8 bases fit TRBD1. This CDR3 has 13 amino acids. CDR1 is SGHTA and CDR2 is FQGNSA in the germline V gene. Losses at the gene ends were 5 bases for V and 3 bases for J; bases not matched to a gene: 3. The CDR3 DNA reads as TGTGCCAGCAGCCCGACAGGGGACTACGAGCAGTACGTC. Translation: CASSPTGDYEQYV.

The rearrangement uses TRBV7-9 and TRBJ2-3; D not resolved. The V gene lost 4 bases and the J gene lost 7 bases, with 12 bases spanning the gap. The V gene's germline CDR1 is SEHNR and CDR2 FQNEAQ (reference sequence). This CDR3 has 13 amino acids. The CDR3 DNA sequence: TGTGCCAGCAGCTCGCCGGACGGGCATACGCAGTATTTT. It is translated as CASSSPDGHTQYF.

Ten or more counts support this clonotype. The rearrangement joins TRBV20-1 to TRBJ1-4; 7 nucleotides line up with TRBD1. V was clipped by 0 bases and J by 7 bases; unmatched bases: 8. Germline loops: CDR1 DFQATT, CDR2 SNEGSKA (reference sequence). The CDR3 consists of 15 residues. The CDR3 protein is CSAREPTGIGEKLFF. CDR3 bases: TGCAGTGCTAGAGAGCCGACAGGGATTGGTGAAAAACTGTTTTTT.

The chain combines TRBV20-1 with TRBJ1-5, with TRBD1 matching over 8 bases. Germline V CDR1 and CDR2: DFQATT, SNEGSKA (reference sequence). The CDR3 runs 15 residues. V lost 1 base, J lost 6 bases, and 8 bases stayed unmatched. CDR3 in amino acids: CSARVDGQGGQPQHF. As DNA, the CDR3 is TGCAGTGCTAGAGTGGACGGACAGGGCGGTCAGCCCCAGCATTTT.

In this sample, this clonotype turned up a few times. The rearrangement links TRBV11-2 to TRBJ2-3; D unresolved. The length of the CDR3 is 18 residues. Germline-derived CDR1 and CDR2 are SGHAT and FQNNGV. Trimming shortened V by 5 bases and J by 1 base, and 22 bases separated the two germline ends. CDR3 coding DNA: TGTGCCAGCAGCCAGCAATACTCCTTCAGACCCCGCACAGATACGCAGTATTTT. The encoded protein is CASSQQYSFRPRTDTQYF. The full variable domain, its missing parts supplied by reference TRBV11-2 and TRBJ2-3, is EAGVAQSPRYKIIEKRQSVAFWCNPISGHATLYWYQQILGQGPKLLIQFQNNGVVDDSQLPKDRFSAERLKGVDSTLKIQPAKLEDSAVYLCASSQQYSFRPRTDTQYFGPGTRLTVL.

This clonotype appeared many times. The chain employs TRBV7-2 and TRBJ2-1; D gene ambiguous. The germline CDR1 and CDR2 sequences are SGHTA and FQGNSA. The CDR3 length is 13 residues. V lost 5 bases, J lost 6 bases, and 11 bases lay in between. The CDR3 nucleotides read TGTGCCAGCAGCCCCCCTGGAGTCAATGAGCAGTTCTTC. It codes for CASSPPGVNEQFF.

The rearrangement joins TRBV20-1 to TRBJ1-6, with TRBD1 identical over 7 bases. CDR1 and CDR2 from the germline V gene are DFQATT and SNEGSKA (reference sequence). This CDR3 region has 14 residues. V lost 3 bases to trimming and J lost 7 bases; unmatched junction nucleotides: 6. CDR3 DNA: TGCAGTGCTAGCCAGGACAGGCGAAATTCACCCCTCCACTTT. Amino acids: CSASQDRRNSPLHF.

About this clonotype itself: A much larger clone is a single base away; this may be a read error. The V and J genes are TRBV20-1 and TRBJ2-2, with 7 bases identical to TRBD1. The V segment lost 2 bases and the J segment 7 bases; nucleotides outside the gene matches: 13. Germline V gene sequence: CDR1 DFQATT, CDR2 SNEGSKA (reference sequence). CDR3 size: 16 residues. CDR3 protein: CSARTADRVMIGELFF. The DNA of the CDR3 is TGCAGTGCTAGAACGGCCGACAGGGTGATGATCGGGGAGCTGTTTTTT.

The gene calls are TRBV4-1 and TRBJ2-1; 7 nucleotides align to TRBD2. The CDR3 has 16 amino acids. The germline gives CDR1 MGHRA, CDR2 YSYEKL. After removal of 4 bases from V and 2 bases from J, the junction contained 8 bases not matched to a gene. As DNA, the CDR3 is TGCGCCAGCAGCCTAGGGAGCGGGGACGCCTACAATGAGCAGTTCTTC. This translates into CASSLGSGDAYNEQFF.

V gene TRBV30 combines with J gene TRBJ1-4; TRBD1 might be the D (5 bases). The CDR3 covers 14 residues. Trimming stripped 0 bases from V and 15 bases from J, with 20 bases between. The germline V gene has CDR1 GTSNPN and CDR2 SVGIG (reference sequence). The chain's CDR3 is CAWSVQGRPSAVFF. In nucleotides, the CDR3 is TGTGCCTGGAGTGTTCAGGGACGCCCCTCGGCGGTGTTTTTT. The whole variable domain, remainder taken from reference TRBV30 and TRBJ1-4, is SQTIHQWPATLVQPVGSPLSLECTVEGTSNPNLYWYRQAAGRGLQLLFYSVGIGQISSEVPQNLSASRPQDRQFILSSKKLLLSDSGFYLCAWSVQGRPSAVFFGSGTQLSVL.

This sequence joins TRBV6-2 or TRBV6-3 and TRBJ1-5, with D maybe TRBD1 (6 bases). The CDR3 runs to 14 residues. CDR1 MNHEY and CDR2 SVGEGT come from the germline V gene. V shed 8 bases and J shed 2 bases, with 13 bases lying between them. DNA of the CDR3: TGTGCCAGCGATAAGGGGGGGCGCAATCAGCCCCAGCATTTT. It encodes CASDKGGRNQPQHF.

The CDR3 DNA reads TGCAGTGCCGTACCCAGGAGGATGAACACTGAAGCTTTCTTT. Its translation: CSAVPRRMNTEAFF. V usage is TRBV20-1 and J usage is TRBJ1-1, with D unclear. Looked up from germline, CDR1 is DFQATT and CDR2 is SNEGSKA (reference sequence). CDR3 length: 14 amino acids. V lost 6 bases to trimming and J lost 0 bases, with 14 bases between them.

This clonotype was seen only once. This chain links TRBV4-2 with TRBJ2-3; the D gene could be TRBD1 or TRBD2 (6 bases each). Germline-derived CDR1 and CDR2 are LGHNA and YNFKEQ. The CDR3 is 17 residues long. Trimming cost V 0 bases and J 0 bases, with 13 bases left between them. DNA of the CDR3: TGTGCCAGCAGCCAAGATGGTTTCGGGGGCAGCACAGATACGCAGTATTTT. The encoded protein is CASSQDGFGGSTDTQYF.

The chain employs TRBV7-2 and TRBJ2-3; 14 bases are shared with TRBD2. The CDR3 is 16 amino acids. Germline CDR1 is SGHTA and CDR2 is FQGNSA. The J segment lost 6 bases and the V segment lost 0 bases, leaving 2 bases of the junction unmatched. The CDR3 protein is CASSLAGTSGGDTQYF. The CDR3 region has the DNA TGTGCCAGCAGCTTAGCGGGGACTAGCGGGGGCGATACGCAGTATTTT.